The T cell receptor beta chain described here comes from a study of blood T cell repertoires in COVID-19. Study background: T cells, B-cell-depleted T cells, or PBMCs provided the cDNA or gDNA that served as material.

This CDR3 spans 15 amino acids. Germline V gene lookup returns CDR1 ENHRY and CDR2 SYGVKD. J lost 7 bases, V lost 5 bases, and 7 bases had no gene match. Some clones are missing from TCRdb's copy, which holds only in-frame ones; the method was immunoSEQ multiplex PCR. The table records about 150,000 clones, around 90% of them present only once. Sequencing was performed on peripheral blood. The chain joins TRBV10-3 to TRBJ2-1; 11 bases match TRBD2. The sequence came from an older woman with active or convalescent COVID-19. The CDR3 loop is CAISLAGGPWNEQFF. The CDR3 DNA is TGTGCCATCAGTTTAGCGGGGGGGCCGTGGAATGAGCAGTTCTTC.